Below are 8 T cell receptor beta chains sequenced from a single sample in a study of vaccination effects on CD4 cells after COVID-19 (dated by TCRdb to about 2022). In the ViraFEST assay, PBMC were stimulated with viral peptide pools, and TCR sequencing was then used to find antigen-specific CD4+ T cell clonotypes based on their expansion. After 10 to 11 days of culture, CD4+ T cells were isolated with the EasySep CD4+ T cell isolation kit. Each participant received two doses of an mRNA SARS-CoV-2 vaccine, either BNT162b2 or mRNA-1273. Library construction relied on the immunoSEQ multiplex PCR assay. TCRdb holds this immuneACCESS table with in-frame rearrangements only. Some clones are missing; in checked studies, unresolved V genes explain under half, and the rest has no known cause. A total of nearly 30,000 clones appear in this sample, 65% to 90% of them only once. Around 5.9% of the sample belongs to the ten largest clones.

No antigen has been assigned to these receptors. The sequences come from CD4+ T cells from PBMCs cultured with SARS-CoV-2 spike peptides, collected after COVID-19 vaccination. This specimen's cell subset or site label, per the study, means: SARS-CoV-2 spike overlapping peptide pool stimulation. Source of these receptors: a human donor who received a COVID-19 vaccine. Some clones in this sample may be carry-over from other donors' samples.

J is TRBJ1-1 and V is TRBV27, with 8 bases aligning to TRBD1. This CDR3 is built from 13 residues. Germline values: CDR1 MNHEY, CDR2 SMNVEV (reference sequence). With V trimmed by 4 bases and J by 4 bases, 2 bases remained unmatched. As DNA, the CDR3 is TGTGCCAGCAGTTCTACAGGGGGCACTGAAGCTTTCTTT. As protein: CASSSTGGTEAFF.

The rearrangement joins TRBV29-1 to TRBJ1-3, with TRBD1 matching 8 bases. CDR1 and CDR2 from the germline V gene are SQVTM and ANQGSEA. The CDR3 extends over 14 amino acids. With V trimmed by 6 bases and J by 0 bases, 4 bases remained unmatched. The CDR3 loop reads CSVGQDLSGNTIYF. The DNA of the CDR3 is TGCAGCGTGGGACAGGACCTCTCTGGAAACACCATATATTTT.

This clone was detected only once. The rearrangement joins TRBV3-1 (or the pseudogene TRBV3-2) to TRBJ1-2; TRBD1 aligns across 7 bases. The CDR3 loop spans 16 amino acids. Trimming cost V 4 bases and J 2 bases; bases outside gene matches: 10. CDR1 LGHDT and CDR2 YNNKEL come from the germline V gene (reference sequence). This chain's CDR3 is CASSPRGTVGNYGYTF. The CDR3 bases are TGTGCCAGCAGCCCCAGAGGGACAGTCGGAAACTATGGCTACACCTTC.

The rearrangement uses TRBV4-3 and TRBJ2-3; D is perhaps TRBD1 or TRBD2 (6 bases each). V lost 1 base and J 5 bases, leaving 13 bases between the germline ends. CDR3 length: 15 residues. The germline CDR1 and CDR2 sequences are LGHNA and YSLEER. The CDR3: CASSQVRGRGDTQYF. CDR3 nucleotides: TGCGCCAGCAGCCAAGTTCGGGGGCGCGGAGATACGCAGTATTTT.

This clone has more than one count but fewer than ten. CDR3 sequence (DNA): TGCGCCAGCAGCCAACCCCGACAGCGGGAGAATGGCTACACCTTC. This gives the protein CASSQPRQRENGYTF. The rearrangement uses TRBV4-1 and TRBJ1-2, with a weak D call TRBD1 (5 bases). The CDR3 sequence is 15 residues long. Germline assignment: CDR1 MGHRA and CDR2 YSYEKL. V lost 2 bases and J lost 6, with 16 bases in between.

The V call is TRBV19, the J call TRBJ2-6; D not certain. V was cut by 6 bases and J by 5 bases, with 8 bases left in between. The CDR3 is 13 residues long. CDR1 is LNHDA, CDR2 SQIVND, per germline (reference sequence). The CDR3 loop is CASSSGWANVLTF. In nucleotides, the CDR3 is TGTGCCAGTAGCTCGGGCTGGGCCAACGTCCTGACTTTC.

This rearrangement joins TRBV2 to TRBJ2-2; D possibly corresponds to TRBD2 (5 bases). The germline CDR1 and CDR2 sequences are SNHLY and FYNNEI. V was trimmed by 6 bases and J by 2 bases, leaving 10 bases between them. This CDR3 is built from 14 residues. The CDR3 is CASRRESNTGELFF. The CDR3, as DNA: TGTGCCAGCAGGAGGGAGAGTAACACCGGGGAGCTGTTTTTT.

This clone is a singleton in its sample. The rearrangement links TRBV25-1 to TRBJ1-1; 11 nucleotides agree with TRBD1. CDR1 MGHDK and CDR2 SYGVNS come from the germline V gene. The CDR3 runs 17 residues. Unmatched junction bases numbered 11, after V lost 6 bases and J lost 2 bases. The CDR3 bases are TGTGCCAGCAGACCCTTAGCGGGGACAGGGGGAAACACTGAAGCTTTCTTT. It translates to CASRPLAGTGGNTEAFF.